Listed below are T cell receptor beta chains from one sample, sequenced in a study of T cells in Graves' hyperthyroidism and ophthalmopathy. TCRdb reprocessed the multiplex PCR reads via MiXCR and lists one record per CDR3 protein. The table lists about 290,000 distinct CDR3 sequences, 16% of them singletons. The specimen sequenced was blood. The receptor set was obtained from a man aged 30 to 39 with Graves' hyperthyroidism. The CDR3 runs from the conserved cysteine through the conserved F or W. A D gene is named only where the DNA matches it firmly. Rows give clone size only sometimes, using once, few, many, or a class for an expanded clone.

V: TRBV27; size: many; D: NA; J: TRBJ1-1; DNA: TGTGCCAGCAGTTTATTGGGCAACACTGAAGCTTTCTTT; CDR3: CASSLLGNTEAFF
V: TRBV18; size: NA; D: NA; J: TRBJ2-5; DNA: TGTGCCAGCTCACCTAACGGGAGACCCCAAGAGACCCAGTGCTTC; CDR3: CASSPNGRPQETQCF
V: TRBV9; size: many; D: TRBD2; J: TRBJ2-1; DNA: TGTGCCAGCAGCGTAGGGGCTAGCGGGTTGGAGCAGTTCTTC; CDR3: CASSVGASGLEQFF
V: TRBV30; size: few; D: NA; J: TRBJ2-5; DNA: TGTGCCTGGAGTGTACTGGGGTCGGAGACCCAGTACTTC; CDR3: CAWSVLGSETQYF
V: TRBV29-1; size: many; D: NA; J: TRBJ1-2; DNA: TGCAGCGTTGCCGAGGGAAATCAGAATGGCTACACCTTC; CDR3: CSVAEGNQNGYTF
V: TRBV4-2; size: few; D: TRBD1; J: TRBJ2-1; DNA: TGTGCCAGCAGCCCGACAGGGGGCAAGTACAATGAGCAGTTCTTC; CDR3: CASSPTGGKYNEQFF
V: TRBV6-1; size: many; D: NA; J: TRBJ1-2; DNA: TGTGCCAGCAACCCAAGGGGGTATGGCTACACCTTC; CDR3: CASNPRGYGYTF
V: TRBV7-8; size: NA; D: TRBD2; J: TRBJ2-1; DNA: TGTGCCAGCAGCTTACTCTTCATGGCCAGCGGGAGAGGCTATGAGCAGTTCTTC; CDR3: CASSLLFMASGRGYEQFF
V: TRBV7-2; size: many; D: NA; J: TRBJ1-1; DNA: TGTGCCAGCAGCTTATGGAGGCAGACTGAAGCTTTCTTT; CDR3: CASSLWRQTEAFF
V: TRBV6-1; size: NA; D: TRBD2; J: TRBJ2-5; DNA: TGTGCCAGCAGCACGGCCGAGCGGGAAGGGGAGACCCAGTACTTC; CDR3: CASSTAEREGETQYF
V: TRBV27; size: NA; D: TRBD1; J: TRBJ1-6; DNA: TGTGCCAGCACCCCCGGTTGGACAGGGAACTCACCCCTCCACTTT; CDR3: CASTPGWTGNSPLHF
V: TRBV7-2; size: NA; D: TRBD2; J: TRBJ2-2; DNA: TGTGCCAGCAGGGAACTAGCGGGAGTAGGCGGGGAGCTGTTTTTT; CDR3: CASRELAGVGGELFF
V: TRBV7-9; size: NA; D: NA; J: TRBJ1-5; DNA: TGTGCCAGCAGCTCGACGGACAGTACTTATAGCAATCAGCCCCAGCATTTT; CDR3: CASSSTDSTYSNQPQHF
V: TRBV30; size: NA; D: TRBD1; J: TRBJ2-4; DNA: TGTGCCTGGAGTGACACAGGGGACATTCAGTACTTC; CDR3: CAWSDTGDIQYF
V: TRBV6-1; size: NA; D: NA; J: TRBJ1-2; DNA: TGTGCCAGCACTCCCTTAGAGGTCTATGGCTACACCTTC; CDR3: CASTPLEVYGYTF
V: TRBV2; size: many; D: NA; J: TRBJ2-3; DNA: TGTGCCAGCAGTGGTCCGGGTCCAGATACGCAGTATTTT; CDR3: CASSGPGPDTQYF
V: TRBV15; size: NA; D: TRBD2; J: TRBJ2-3; DNA: TGTGCCACCAGCAGAACCCCGGGGCAGCGGGAGGGCGGGGGCACAGATACGCAGTATTTT; CDR3: CATSRTPGQREGGGTDTQYF
V: TRBV29-1; size: NA; D: NA; J: TRBJ1-5; DNA: TGCAGCGTGGGGTGGGGGGGCCGGAATCAGCCCCAGCATTTT; CDR3: CSVGWGGRNQPQHF
V: TRBV30; size: NA; D: TRBD2; J: TRBJ2-5; DNA: TGTGCCTGGAGACAAGCGGGGTCTAGGTACTTC; CDR3: CAWRQAGSRYF
V: TRBV11-2; size: many; D: NA; J: TRBJ1-3; DNA: TGTGCCAGCAGCTCATACGACAGGAGATTTGGAAACACCATATATTTT; CDR3: CASSSYDRRFGNTIYF
V: TRBV27; size: few; D: NA; J: TRBJ2-7; DNA: TGTGCCAGCAGTTTTCATTTCTTCTTACACGAGCAGTACTTC; CDR3: CASSFHFFLHEQYF
V: TRBV6-1; size: NA; D: NA; J: TRBJ2-7; DNA: TGTGCCAGCACCCTAGGGAACCCAATGCCTTACGAGCAGTACTTC; CDR3: CASTLGNPMPYEQYF
V: TRBV12-3/TRBV12-4; size: many; D: TRBD1; J: TRBJ1-4; DNA: TGTGCCAGCAGTGGACAGGGGGTGGGTGAAAAACTGTTTTTT; CDR3: CASSGQGVGEKLFF
V: TRBV9; size: many; D: TRBD1; J: TRBJ2-7; DNA: TGTGCCAGCAGCGGACAGGGGGCGCAAATGGAGCAGTACTTC; CDR3: CASSGQGAQMEQYF
V: TRBV3-1; size: many; D: NA; J: TRBJ2-7; DNA: TGTGCCAGCAGCCAAGGTCTGGACGAGCAGTACTTC; CDR3: CASSQGLDEQYF
V: TRBV15; size: few; D: NA; J: TRBJ1-1; DNA: TGTGCCACCAGCAGAGATACCGGACTTGAAGCTTTCTTT; CDR3: CATSRDTGLEAFF
V: TRBV5-1; size: few; D: NA; J: TRBJ1-2; DNA: TGCGCCAGCAGACCGGGGGGGGGCGCGATGGAATCTGGCTACACCTTC; CDR3: CASRPGGGAMESGYTF
V: TRBV12-3/TRBV12-4; size: many; D: NA; J: TRBJ2-2; DNA: TGTGCCACCGAGACTGCCGGGGAGCTGTTTTTT; CDR3: CATETAGELFF
V: TRBV6-2/TRBV6-3; size: few; D: NA; J: TRBJ2-7; DNA: TGTGCCAGCAGTTATGTGATTGACTACGAGCAGTACTTC; CDR3: CASSYVIDYEQYF
V: TRBV7-8; size: many; D: TRBD2; J: TRBJ2-3; DNA: TGTGCCAGCAGCTTACGCGGGAGGGGGACAGATACGCAGTATTTT; CDR3: CASSLRGRGTDTQYF
V: TRBV27; size: NA; D: NA; J: TRBJ2-4; DNA: TGTGCCAGCAGTTCCATTAGGGACATTCAGTACTTC; CDR3: CASSSIRDIQYF
V: TRBV11-2; size: many; D: NA; J: TRBJ1-1; DNA: TGTGCCAGCAGCTTGGATTGGAACACTGAAGCTTTCTTT; CDR3: CASSLDWNTEAFF
V: TRBV30; size: many; D: NA; J: TRBJ2-1; DNA: TGTGCCTGGAGTGGTTACAATGAGCAGTTCTTC; CDR3: CAWSGYNEQFF
V: TRBV20-1; size: few; D: TRBD2; J: TRBJ2-2; DNA: TGCAGTGCTAGAGATAACGCGGGAGGACGCCCGAACACCGGGGAGCTGTTTTTT; CDR3: CSARDNAGGRPNTGELFF
V: TRBV7-2; size: many; D: TRBD1; J: TRBJ2-1; DNA: TGTGCCAGCAGCTCTCTGCCCTGGGACAGGGCCTACAATGAGCAGTTCTTC; CDR3: CASSSLPWDRAYNEQFF